The 19 T cell receptor beta chains listed next were all sequenced from one sample in a study of molecular identifiers for immune sequencing clone quantification. MiXCR, applied by TCRdb to the PCR reads, yields one record per CDR3 protein. The sample lists about 54,000 distinct CDR3 sequences; roughly a quarter were seen once. The sample comprised naive CD8+ T cells from blood, with Jurkat cell RNA spiked in. Subset defined: FACS-sorted CD8+CD4-CCR7+CD45RA+ naive T cells. The receptors stem from a human donor in good health. Some libraries in this study had Jurkat cell RNA spiked in.

This clonotype was found a few times. A read error may be the cause here, since a much bigger clone is one base away. This sequence joins TRBV7-8 and TRBJ1-5; D is unresolved. The V gene's germline CDR1 is SGHVS and CDR2 FQNEAQ. Trimming stripped 2 bases from V and 4 bases from J, with 12 bases between. CDR3 size: 15 residues. This chain's CDR3 is CASSLTPDHNQPQHF. The CDR3 DNA is TGTGCCAGCAGCTTAACGCCCGATCATAATCAGCCCCAGCATTTT.

In its sample, this clonotype was seen many times. This chain uses TRBV24-1 with TRBJ1-5; TRBD1 agrees at 8 bases. CDR1 KGHDR and CDR2 SFDVKD come from the germline V gene. The CDR3 has 16 residues. J was trimmed by 4 bases and V by 3 bases; bases with no gene match: 7. CDR3 protein: CATSDGTGASNQPQHF. The CDR3 DNA sequence: TGTGCCACCAGTGATGGGACAGGAGCCTCGAATCAGCCCCAGCATTTT.

This clonotype was recorded at least ten times. This rearrangement joins TRBV30 to TRBJ1-1; 7 bases line up with TRBD1. The CDR3 length is 12 residues. Germline V gives CDR1 GTSNPN, CDR2 SVGIG (reference sequence). V shed 2 bases, J shed 8 bases, and the junction held 5 bases outside the gene matches. The CDR3 sequence: CAWSPMGQEAFF. The CDR3 nucleotides are TGTGCCTGGAGTCCCATGGGACAGGAAGCTTTCTTT.

A remark on this clonotype: A much larger clone lies one base from this, so it may be a read error. Without the conserved terminal phenylalanine or tryptophan, this CDR3 likely stems from a read error. The chain employs TRBV10-3 and TRBJ1-2; the D is unclear. Germline CDR1 is ENHRY and CDR2 is SYGVKD. The V and J ends lost 2 bases and 8 bases respectively, with 15 bases between them. CDR3 length equals 14 residues. CDR3 nucleotide sequence: TGTGCCATCAGTGAGGGTACAGACTCCCCCGGCTACACCCTC. It is translated as CAISEGTDSPGYTL.

This clonotype was seen at least ten times. The chain joins TRBV7-2 to TRBJ1-1, with D possibly matching TRBD1 (6 bases). The V end lost 3 bases, the J end lost 5 bases, and 16 bases lay between the germline ends. The germline gives CDR1 SGHTA, CDR2 FQGNSA. The CDR3 spans 15 residues. CDR3 sequence: CASSLTFFGQTEAFF. CDR3 coding DNA: TGTGCCAGCAGCTTGACCTTCTTTGGACAGACTGAAGCTTTCTTT.

CDR3 DNA sequence: TGCGCCAGCAGCCAAGCCCGTTTCGGCACAAACTCTGGAAACACCATATATTTT. Encoded protein: CASSQARFGTNSGNTIYF. The gene calls are TRBV4-3 and TRBJ1-3; D ambiguous. The CDR3 contains 18 residues. Germline V gives CDR1 LGHNA, CDR2 YSLEER. Trimming removed 1 base from V and 0 bases from J, with 16 bases in between.

At least ten counts were recorded for this clonotype. The genes are TRBV2 and TRBJ1-4, with D possibly being TRBD1 (5 bases). The CDR3 contains 15 residues. The V end lost 6 bases, the J end lost 0 bases, and 11 bases lay between the germline ends. Germline V lookup: CDR1 SNHLY, CDR2 FYNNEI. The CDR3 reads CASRTDSTTNEKLFF. The CDR3 DNA is TGTGCCAGCAGGACCGACAGCACAACTAATGAAAAACTGTTTTTT.

Many counts were recorded for this clonotype. The CDR3 loop is CASSDDRDSYEQYF. CDR3 bases: TGTGCCAGCAGTGATGACAGGGATTCCTACGAGCAGTACTTC. The chain joins TRBV2 to TRBJ2-7; 7 nucleotides align to TRBD1. V was pared by 3 bases and J by 1 base, with 3 bases of the junction left unmatched. Looked up from germline, CDR1 is SNHLY and CDR2 is FYNNEI. The CDR3 is 14 residues long. The full variable domain, its missing parts supplied by reference TRBV2 and TRBJ2-7, is EPEVTQTPSHQVTQMGQEVILRCVPISNHLYFYWYRQILGQKVEFLVSFYNNEISEKSEIFDDQFSVERPDGSNFTLKIRSTKLEDSAMYFCASSDDRDSYEQYFGPGTRLTVT.

Worth noting for this clonotype: A much larger clonotype is one base distant, so this may be a read error. The chain uses TRBV2 and TRBJ2-4; D remains unclear. The CDR3 loop spans 13 amino acids. The V end was cut by 4 bases, the J end by 5 bases, with 9 bases between. The germline V gene has CDR1 SNHLY and CDR2 FYNNEI. The CDR3 loop is CASSVVLENIQYF. In DNA form, the CDR3 reads TGTGCCAGCAGTGTAGTACTGGAAAACATTCAGTACTTC.

This clonotype was found a few times. This sequence joins TRBV9 and TRBJ2-1; 8 nucleotides agree with TRBD2. The CDR3 spans 17 residues. J gave up 1 base and V 3 bases, and 9 bases lay outside the gene matches. CDR1 and CDR2 (germline): SGDLS, YYNGEE. In DNA, the CDR3 is TGTGCCAGCAGCGCCCAGAGCGGGGGTGTTTCCTACAATGAGCAGTTCTTC. It specifies CASSAQSGGVSYNEQFF.

This clonotype was seen at least ten times. This chain links TRBV20-1 with TRBJ2-3; D not resolved. CDR1 and CDR2 from the germline V gene are DFQATT and SNEGSKA (reference sequence). V was clipped by 0 bases and J by 4 bases, with 14 bases between them. This CDR3 is built from 15 residues. In DNA form, the CDR3 reads TGCAGTGCTAGAGATCAATTCGGACGGGCAGATACGCAGTATTTT. Its protein product is CSARDQFGRADTQYF.

This clonotype was detected many times. The chain combines TRBV3-1 with TRBJ2-2, with D possibly being TRBD2 (5 bases). Germline assignment: CDR1 LGHDT and CDR2 YNNKEL (reference sequence). Deletions cut 7 bases from V and 3 bases from J, with 12 bases between. The CDR3 runs 14 residues. For the CDR3, the DNA is TGTGCCAGCACCCTATCCGGGGACACCGGGGAGCTGTTTTTT. Its protein product is CASTLSGDTGELFF. The full variable domain, its missing parts supplied by reference TRBV3-1 and TRBJ2-2, is DTAVSQTPKYLVTQMGNDKSIKCEQNLGHDTMYWYKQDSKKFLKIMFSYNNKELIINETVPNRFSPKSPDKAHLNLHINSLELGDSAVYFCASTLSGDTGELFFGEGSRLTVL.

This clonotype was observed at least ten times. This sequence joins TRBV6-2 or TRBV6-3 and TRBJ1-3, with D possibly being TRBD1 (6 bases). The CDR3 contains 16 residues. With 5 bases removed from V and 0 bases from J, the gap between germline ends came to 14 bases. Germline CDR1 reads MNHEY; CDR2 reads SVGEGT. The CDR3 here is CASSVTGPYSGNTIYF. The CDR3 DNA sequence: TGTGCCAGCAGTGTGACAGGACCCTACTCTGGAAACACCATATATTTT.

This clonotype was seen a handful of times. This may be a read error, as it is one base from a much larger clone. V gene TRBV30 combines with J gene TRBJ2-1, with no clear D. The germline CDR1 and CDR2 sequences are GTSNPN and SVGIG (reference sequence). The CDR3 consists of 11 residues. CDR3 region: CAWSVVSERFF. In DNA form, the CDR3 reads TGTGCCTGGAGTGTAGTGTCCGAGCGGTTCTTC.

J is TRBJ1-5 and V is TRBV6-6; 7 bases line up with TRBD1. CDR1 is MNHNY, CDR2 SVGAGI, per germline (reference sequence). V gave up 2 bases and J gave up 15 bases; unmatched junction bases: 7. The CDR3 runs 12 residues. The CDR3 nucleotides read TGTGCCAGCAGTTACACCAGACAGGGAACGCATTTT. Translation gives CASSYTRQGTHF.

This clonotype was observed at least ten times. The chain links TRBV24-1 to TRBJ2-7, with D unresolved. Germline V gives CDR1 KGHDR, CDR2 SFDVKD. The V and J ends lost 0 bases and 4 bases respectively, with 3 bases between them. The CDR3 is 12 residues long. CDR3 DNA sequence: TGTGCCACCAGTGATTTGGGGTACGAGCAGTACTTC. It is translated as CATSDLGYEQYF.

A note on this clonotype: One junction end does not reproduce the germline sequence, and a read error may be involved. This chain links TRBV12-3 or TRBV12-4 with TRBJ1-6; the D is unclear. This CDR3 has 16 residues. The chain's CDR3 is CASSLEAGGGGSPLPF. In DNA, the CDR3 is TGTGCCAGCAGCTTAGAGGCGGGAGGCGGCGGGTCACCCCTCCCCTTT.

A remark on this clonotype: A much larger clone differs from this one at a single base, so this may be a read error. The J gene is TRBJ2-3, the V gene TRBV10-2; maybe TRBD2 (5 bases). Trimming shortened V by 8 bases and J by 2 bases, and 8 bases separated the two germline ends. Germline V lookup: CDR1 WSHSY, CDR2 SAAADI. The CDR3 is 12 amino acids. CDR3 residues: CASCGHTDTQYF. The DNA for the CDR3 is TGCGCCAGCTGCGGGCACACAGATACGCAGTATTTT.

On this clonotype itself: Being one base from a much bigger clone, this may be a read error. The chain carries TRBV6-2 or TRBV6-3 and TRBJ2-7, with D perhaps TRBD2 (6 bases). Germline lookup yields CDR1 MNHEY and CDR2 SVGEGT. The CDR3 extends over 12 amino acids. CDR3 amino acids: CASSYWGGEQCF. The CDR3 DNA sequence: TGTGCCAGCAGTTACTGGGGAGGCGAGCAGTGCTTC.